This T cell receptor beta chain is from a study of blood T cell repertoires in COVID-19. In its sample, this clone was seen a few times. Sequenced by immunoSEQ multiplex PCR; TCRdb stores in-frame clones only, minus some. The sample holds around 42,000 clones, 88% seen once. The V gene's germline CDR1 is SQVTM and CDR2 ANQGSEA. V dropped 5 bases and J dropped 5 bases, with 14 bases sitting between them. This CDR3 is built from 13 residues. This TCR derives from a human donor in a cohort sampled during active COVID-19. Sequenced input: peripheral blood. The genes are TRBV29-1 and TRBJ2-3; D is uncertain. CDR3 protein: CSVYLYSGDTQYF. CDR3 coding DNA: TGCAGCGTTTACCTTTATTCGGGAGATACGCAGTATTTT.